These T cell receptor beta chains were read from a single sample in a study of T cell responses to AZD1222 COVID-19 vaccine. Some clones are missing from TCRdb's copy, which holds only in-frame ones; the method was immunoSEQ multiplex PCR. This table holds about 140,000 clones, about nine tenths found once. The starting material was peripheral blood, obtained on day 0 of AZD1222 vaccination. The source is an adult in good health. CDR3s include the opening cysteine and the closing phenylalanine or tryptophan. Each record gives: J gene, CDR3 length, V gene, D gene, clone size, CDR3 DNA, CDR3 protein. The D gene is left open where the match is weak. Clone sizes are given selectively: once, few, many, or a class where the clone is expanded.

TRBJ2-7 12 TRBV29-1 - - TGCAGCGTGCGAGTAAGCCCCTACGAGCAGTACTTC CSVRVSPYEQYF
TRBJ2-7 12 TRBV29-1 - - TGCAGCGTTGAAACTCGGGACTACGAGCAGTACTTC CSVETRDYEQYF
TRBJ2-7 16 TRBV9 - - TGTGCCAGCGGCTCATCACTCACGGACTTAGGGCACGAGCAGTACTTC CASGSSLTDLGHEQYF
TRBJ2-5 18 TRBV3-1/TRBV3-2 TRBD2 - TGTGCCAGCAGCCAAGTTATGTCTAGCGGGAGGGCCGGGGAGACCCAGTACTTC CASSQVMSSGRAGETQYF
TRBJ1-1 14 TRBV15 - - TGTGCCACCAGCAGACCCGGCGGCGCGTTTGAAGCTTTCTTT CATSRPGGAFEAFF
TRBJ1-1 15 TRBV19 TRBD1 - TGTGCCAGTAGTATCGGGACAGTTCCCTTCACTGAAGCTTTCTTT CASSIGTVPFTEAFF
TRBJ2-1 16 TRBV18 TRBD2 - TGTGCCAGCTCACCACAAAGTAGCGGGAGGACCAATGAGCAGTTCTTC CASSPQSSGRTNEQFF
TRBJ1-2 14 TRBV5-1 TRBD1 - TGCGCCAGCAGCGCCCTCTCGACAGGGAAAGGCTACACCTTC CASSALSTGKGYTF
TRBJ2-7 16 TRBV5-1 - few TGCGCCAGCAGCTTGAAGGGGGGCGCAAGCTCCTACGAGCAGTACTTC CASSLKGGASSYEQYF
TRBJ1-1 15 TRBV4-2 - - TGTGCCAGCAGCCAAGATGCGAGCATGAACACTGAAGCTTTCTTT CASSQDASMNTEAFF
TRBJ2-5 14 TRBV11-2 TRBD1 - TGTGCCAGCAGCTTAGCGAGGACAGGGGAGACCCAGTACTTC CASSLARTGETQYF
TRBJ1-1 12 TRBV2 - - TGTGCCAGCAGAACAGCGAACACTGAAGCTTTCTTT CASRTANTEAFF
TRBJ2-2 15 TRBV9 - - TGTGCCAGCAGCGGGGGACCGCGGAACACCGGGGAGCTGTTTTTT CASSGGPRNTGELFF
TRBJ2-7 12 TRBV30 - - TGTGCCTGGAGTGTAACTCATTACGAGCAGTACTTC CAWSVTHYEQYF
TRBJ2-1 15 TRBV7-9 - - TGTGCCAGCAGCGTCCCATCCTCGGGGGTATCTGAGCAGTTCTTC CASSVPSSGVSEQFF
TRBJ2-1 16 TRBV5-5 - - TGTGCCAGCAGCTTGGAGAGGCTAGTGTCCTACAATGAGCAGTTCTTC CASSLERLVSYNEQFF
TRBJ2-1 21 TRBV6-6 - - TGTGCCAGCAGACGAAGGGGTGAAGGAGAGGGGAGAAGGGTAATGGACAATGAGCAGTTCTTC CASRRRGEGEGRRVMDNEQFF
TRBJ2-7 14 TRBV7-9 TRBD1 few TGTGCCAGCAGCGGAAGGACAGGAGCCTACGAGCAGTACTTC CASSGRTGAYEQYF
TRBJ2-1 14 TRBV7-9 TRBD2 - TGTGCCAGCAGCCCGCCCGGCGGGAGGCCGTGGCAGTTCTTC CASSPPGGRPWQFF
TRBJ2-1 14 TRBV20-1 TRBD2 - TGCAGTGCTAGTGGGGCGGGAGGATATAATGAGCAGTTCTTC CSASGAGGYNEQFF
TRBJ2-3 15 TRBV6-4 - - TGTGCCAGCAGTGCCGGTGAAGGGGGACAAGATACGCAGTATTTT CASSAGEGGQDTQYF
TRBJ1-6 14 TRBV7-9 - - TGTGCCAGCAGCTTGTCCGAGTATAATTCACCCCTCCACTTT CASSLSEYNSPLHF
TRBJ2-3 17 TRBV18 - - TGTGCCAGCTCACCCGTCCTGACTCAGAGGGGCACAGATACGCAGTATTTT CASSPVLTQRGTDTQYF
TRBJ1-5 16 TRBV11-2 - - TGTGCCAGCAGCTTTGTGGGTGGGGTGCGCAATCAGCCCCAGCATTTT CASSFVGGVRNQPQHF
TRBJ1-5 14 TRBV2 - - TGTGCCAGCAGTGTTGGGGTCGGCAATCAGCCCCAGCATTTT CASSVGVGNQPQHF
TRBJ1-1 14 TRBV11-3 - - TGTGCCAGCAGCTTAGATGGGAGGAACACTGAAGCTTTCTTT CASSLDGRNTEAFF
TRBJ1-1 13 TRBV29-1 - - TGCAGCGTTGGTCTACTGTTGGACACTGAAGCTTTCTTT CSVGLLLDTEAFF
TRBJ1-3 15 TRBV5-1 TRBD1 - TGCGCCAGCAGCTTGGAGGGACAGCCGGGAAACACCATATATTTT CASSLEGQPGNTIYF
TRBJ2-2 12 TRBV29-1 - few TGCAGCGTTGGGGAGATGGTCGGGGAGCTGTTTTTT CSVGEMVGELFF
TRBJ1-1 12 TRBV6-5 - - TGTGCCAGCCCCGGGGGGGCCACTGAAGCTTTCTTT CASPGGATEAFF
TRBJ2-3 20 TRBV4-1 TRBD2 few TGCGCCAGCAGCCCGCTGGGACTAGCGGGGGGGGGTCCTAGCACAGATACGCAGTATTTT CASSPLGLAGGGPSTDTQYF
TRBJ1-2 13 TRBV3-1/TRBV3-2 - - TGTGCCAGCAGCCTCCAGGTCGACGGTGGCTACACCTTC CASSLQVDGGYTF
TRBJ2-7 12 TRBV6-5 - - TGTGCCAGCAAGGCCGACGCAAGCGAGCAGTACTTC CASKADASEQYF